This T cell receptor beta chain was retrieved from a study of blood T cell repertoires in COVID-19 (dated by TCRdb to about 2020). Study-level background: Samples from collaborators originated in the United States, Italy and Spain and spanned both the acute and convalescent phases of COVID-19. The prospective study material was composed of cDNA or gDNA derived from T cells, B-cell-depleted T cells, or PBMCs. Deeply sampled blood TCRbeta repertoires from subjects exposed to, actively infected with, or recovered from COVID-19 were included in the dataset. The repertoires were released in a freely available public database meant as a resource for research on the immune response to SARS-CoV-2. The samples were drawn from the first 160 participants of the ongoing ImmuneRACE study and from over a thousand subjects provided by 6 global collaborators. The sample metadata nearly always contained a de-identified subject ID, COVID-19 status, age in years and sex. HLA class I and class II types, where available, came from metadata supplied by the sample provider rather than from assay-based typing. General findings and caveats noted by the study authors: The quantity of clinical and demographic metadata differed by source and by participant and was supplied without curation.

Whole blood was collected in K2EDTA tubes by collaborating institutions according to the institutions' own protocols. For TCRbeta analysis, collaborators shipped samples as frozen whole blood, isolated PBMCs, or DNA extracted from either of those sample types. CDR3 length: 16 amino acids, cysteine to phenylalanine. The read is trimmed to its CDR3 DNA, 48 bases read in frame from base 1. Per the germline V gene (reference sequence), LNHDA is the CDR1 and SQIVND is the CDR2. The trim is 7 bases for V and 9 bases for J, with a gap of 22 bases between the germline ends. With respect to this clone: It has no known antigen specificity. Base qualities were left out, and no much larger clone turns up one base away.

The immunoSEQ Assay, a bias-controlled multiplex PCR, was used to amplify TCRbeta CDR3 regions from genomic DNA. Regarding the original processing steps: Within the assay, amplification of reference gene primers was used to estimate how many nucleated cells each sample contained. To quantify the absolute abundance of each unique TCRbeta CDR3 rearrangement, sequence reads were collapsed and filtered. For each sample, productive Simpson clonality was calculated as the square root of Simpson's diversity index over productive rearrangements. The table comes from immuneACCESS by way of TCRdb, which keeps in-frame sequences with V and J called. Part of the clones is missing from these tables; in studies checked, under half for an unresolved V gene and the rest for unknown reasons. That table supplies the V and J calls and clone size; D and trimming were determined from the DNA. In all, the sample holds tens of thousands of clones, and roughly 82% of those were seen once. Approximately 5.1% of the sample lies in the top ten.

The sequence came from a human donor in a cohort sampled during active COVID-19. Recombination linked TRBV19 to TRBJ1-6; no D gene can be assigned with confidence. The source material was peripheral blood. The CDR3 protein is CASTPQRAGGGSPLHF. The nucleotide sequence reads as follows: TGTGCCAGTACCCCCCAACGGGCGGGAGGCGGTTCACCCCTCCACTTT.